The rows below give T cell receptor beta chains drawn from one sample of a study of human T cells and chemical hapten exposure. In TCRdb, the RACE reads were re-called with MiXCR into one record per CDR3 protein. The table includes roughly 200,000 distinct CDR3 sequences, approximately 26% detected once. Sequencing was performed on whole blood, taken in connection with sensitization to the hapten diphenylcyclopropenone (DPC). The origin of the receptors is a woman in her thirties or forties with alopecia areata. Some clones in this sample may be carry-over from other donors' samples. The CDR3 runs from the conserved cysteine through the conserved F or W. A D gene is named only where the DNA matches it firmly. The size entry is marked missing in some rows and otherwise reads once, few, many or a size class.

clone size: -
V gene: TRBV29-1
J gene: TRBJ2-1
D gene: -
CDR3 protein: CSVAATVFNEQFF
CDR3 DNA: TGCAGCGTTGCGGCTACGGTCTTCAATGAGCAGTTCTTC

clone size: many
V gene: TRBV4-2
J gene: TRBJ1-2
D gene: -
CDR3 protein: CASSQDRGGNYGYTF
CDR3 DNA: TGTGCCAGCAGCCAAGATAGGGGGGGTAACTATGGCTACACCTTC

clone size: -
V gene: TRBV12-3/TRBV12-4
J gene: TRBJ2-3
D gene: -
CDR3 protein: CASTLIPDTQYF
CDR3 DNA: TGTGCCAGCACACTGATCCCAGATACGCAGTATTTT

clone size: few
V gene: TRBV20-1
J gene: TRBJ1-2
D gene: -
CDR3 protein: CSAARMGKNYTF
CDR3 DNA: TGCAGTGCCGCCCGTATGGGGAAGAACTACACCTTC

clone size: -
V gene: TRBV12-3/TRBV12-4
J gene: TRBJ1-2
D gene: -
CDR3 protein: CASSFGLGGYTF
CDR3 DNA: TGTGCCAGCAGTTTTGGGCTGGGTGGCTACACCTTC

clone size: -
V gene: TRBV7-2
J gene: TRBJ2-2
D gene: -
CDR3 protein: CASSNRRESGELFF
CDR3 DNA: TGTGCCAGCAGCAATCGCAGGGAGAGCGGGGAGCTGTTTTTT

clone size: -
V gene: TRBV28
J gene: TRBJ2-1
D gene: -
CDR3 protein: CASSLFPRNNEQFF
CDR3 DNA: TGTGCCAGCAGTTTATTTCCGAGAAACAATGAGCAGTTCTTC

clone size: -
V gene: TRBV27
J gene: TRBJ2-3
D gene: -
CDR3 protein: CASSFGAGTDTQYF
CDR3 DNA: TGTGCCAGCAGTTTTGGGGCAGGTACAGATACGCAGTATTTT

clone size: few
V gene: TRBV7-2
J gene: TRBJ2-2
D gene: -
CDR3 protein: CASSRQNGELFF
CDR3 DNA: TGTGCCAGCAGCCGACAAAACGGGGAGCTGTTTTTT

clone size: few
V gene: TRBV12-2
J gene: TRBJ1-2
D gene: -
CDR3 protein: CASRHRAFNYGYTF
CDR3 DNA: TGTGCAAGTCGCCACAGGGCTTTTAACTATGGCTACACCTTC

clone size: -
V gene: TRBV7-2
J gene: TRBJ2-7
D gene: -
CDR3 protein: CASSPTLGGAYEQYF
CDR3 DNA: TGTGCCAGCAGCCCCACCCTCGGGGGAGCCTACGAGCAGTACTTC

clone size: -
V gene: TRBV29-1
J gene: TRBJ2-7
D gene: -
CDR3 protein: CSVRTGQNWNEQYF
CDR3 DNA: TGCAGCGTCCGAACTGGACAGAACTGGAACGAGCAGTACTTC

clone size: -
V gene: TRBV7-2
J gene: TRBJ2-2
D gene: TRBD2
CDR3 protein: CASTGVAGGTGELFF
CDR3 DNA: TGTGCCAGCACGGGGGTAGCGGGAGGAACCGGGGAGCTGTTTTTT

clone size: -
V gene: TRBV20-1
J gene: TRBJ2-2
D gene: -
CDR3 protein: CSASLGTGRGTGELFF
CDR3 DNA: TGCAGTGCTAGTTTGGGAACAGGTCGAGGCACCGGGGAGCTGTTTTTT

clone size: medium-sized
V gene: TRBV28
J gene: TRBJ1-2
D gene: -
CDR3 protein: CASLGPRGYTF
CDR3 DNA: TGTGCCAGCCTGGGCCCGCGTGGCTACACCTTC

clone size: -
V gene: TRBV29-1
J gene: TRBJ2-5
D gene: -
CDR3 protein: CSALGLQETQYF
CDR3 DNA: TGCAGCGCCCTAGGGCTCCAAGAGACCCAGTACTTC

clone size: -
V gene: TRBV29-1
J gene: TRBJ1-4
D gene: -
CDR3 protein: CSVRKGDFGEKLFF
CDR3 DNA: TGCAGCGTCCGAAAAGGGGATTTTGGTGAAAAACTGTTTTTT

clone size: many
V gene: TRBV20-1
J gene: TRBJ2-5
D gene: TRBD1
CDR3 protein: CSAIQMPGQGDQETQYF
CDR3 DNA: TGCAGTGCTATCCAAATGCCGGGACAGGGGGACCAAGAGACCCAGTACTTC

clone size: few
V gene: TRBV5-1
J gene: TRBJ2-1
D gene: -
CDR3 protein: CASSLPDLYNEQFF
CDR3 DNA: TGCGCCAGCAGCTTGCCCGACTTATACAATGAGCAGTTCTTC

clone size: few
V gene: TRBV6-2/TRBV6-3
J gene: TRBJ2-1
D gene: -
CDR3 protein: CASSPILAPLYNEQFF
CDR3 DNA: TGTGCCAGCAGCCCCATACTAGCCCCCCTATACAATGAGCAGTTCTTC

clone size: -
V gene: TRBV29-1
J gene: TRBJ2-2
D gene: TRBD1
CDR3 protein: CSVRTGGNTGELFF
CDR3 DNA: TGCAGCGTGAGGACAGGAGGGAACACCGGGGAGCTGTTTTTT

clone size: -
V gene: TRBV9
J gene: TRBJ2-5
D gene: -
CDR3 protein: CASSPGDPGPFGTQYF
CDR3 DNA: TGTGCCAGCAGCCCGGGAGATCCGGGACCCTTTGGGACCCAGTACTTC

clone size: -
V gene: TRBV9
J gene: TRBJ1-1
D gene: -
CDR3 protein: CASSVVAMNTEAFF
CDR3 DNA: TGTGCCAGCAGCGTAGTGGCAATGAACACTGAAGCTTTCTTT

clone size: once
V gene: TRBV7-9
J gene: TRBJ2-7
D gene: -
CDR3 protein: CASSSTRTTPGQEVYF
CDR3 DNA: TGTGCCAGCAGCTCTACTAGAACCACCCCGGGCCAGGAGGTGTACTTC

clone size: -
V gene: TRBV12-3/TRBV12-4
J gene: TRBJ2-5
D gene: TRBD1
CDR3 protein: CASSLTGAETQYF
CDR3 DNA: TGTGCCAGCAGTTTAACAGGGGCAGAGACCCAGTACTTC

clone size: few
V gene: TRBV4-3
J gene: TRBJ2-5
D gene: TRBD1
CDR3 protein: CASSQGQGKETQYF
CDR3 DNA: TGCGCCAGCAGCCAGGGACAGGGTAAAGAGACCCAGTACTTC

clone size: many
V gene: TRBV4-2
J gene: TRBJ1-5
D gene: -
CDR3 protein: CASSPSRGGSSNQPQHF
CDR3 DNA: TGTGCCAGCAGCCCCTCCCGGGGAGGTTCTAGCAATCAGCCCCAGCATTTT

clone size: few
V gene: TRBV24-1
J gene: TRBJ2-1
D gene: -
CDR3 protein: CATSDLRSPNEQFF
CDR3 DNA: TGTGCCACCAGTGATTTAAGGTCTCCCAATGAGCAGTTCTTC

clone size: -
V gene: TRBV6-2/TRBV6-3
J gene: TRBJ2-2
D gene: -
CDR3 protein: CASSVQGSSGELFF
CDR3 DNA: TGTGCCAGCAGCGTCCAGGGGTCGAGCGGGGAGCTGTTTTTT